The present entry profiles one T cell receptor beta chain with its context. The antigen remains undetermined. Donors were Caucasian adults residing in Nashville, Tennessee, USA. In the CD4+ fraction, cells were divided into CD45RA+ naive and CD45RA-negative memory subsets. The data are from a study of shared clonotypes between healthy human individuals. General observations from the study: Few donors limited the genetic and exposure-history diversity represented.

The CDR3 consists of 14 residues. V lost 4 bases to trimming and J lost 3 bases, with 10 bases between them. Germline V gene sequence: CDR1 MDHEN, CDR2 SYDVKM. Sequencing was performed with immunoSEQ multiplex PCR; in TCRdb, only in-frame clones are kept and a portion is missing. The sample contains 2 million to 2.5 million clones, about 92% of which appear only once. The genes are TRBV28 and TRBJ1-5; a possible D gene is TRBD1 (5 bases). Sequenced input: naive CD4+ T cells from PBMCs. Subset here: CD45RA+ positively selected. The sequence derives from a young man in good health. Some clones in this sample may be carry-over from other donors' samples. The CDR3 coding sequence is TGTGCCAGCAGTTCCAAGACAGTCAATCAGCCCCAGCATTTT. Translating gives CASSSKTVNQPQHF. The full variable domain, in which reference TRBV28 and TRBJ1-5 provide the parts outside the CDR3, is DVKVTQSSRYLVKRTGEKVFLECVQDMDHENMFWYRQDPGLGLRLIYFSYDVKMKEKGDIPEGYSVSREKKERFSLILESASTNQTSMYLCASSSKTVNQPQHFGDGTRLSIL.